The 16 T cell receptor beta chains reported below all come from one sample, sequenced in a study of shared T cell receptors in the human thymus. Measured with immunoSEQ multiplex PCR; TCRdb has only the in-frame clones, and not every one. The repertoire includes some 760,000 clones, 70% to 90% of them detected once, and around 0.0094% sits in the top ten. In addition, the sample was reused for a study of human thymus T cells.

The sequencing input was thymocytes. The receptors originated from a girl under three years old with a congenital heart defect.

The gene calls are TRBV28 and TRBJ1-1, with D unresolved. CDR3 length equals 13 residues. Germline V lookup: CDR1 MDHEN, CDR2 SYDVKM. Trimming shortened V by 5 bases and J by 4 bases, and 11 bases separated the two germline ends. CDR3 amino acids: CASSPSNGTEAFF. CDR3 nucleotide sequence: TGTGCCAGCAGTCCATCCAACGGCACTGAAGCTTTCTTT. Supplemented by reference TRBV28 and TRBJ1-1, the full variable domain reads DVKVTQSSRYLVKRTGEKVFLECVQDMDHENMFWYRQDPGLGLRLIYFSYDVKMKEKGDIPEGYSVSREKKERFSLILESASTNQTSMYLCASSPSNGTEAFFGQGTRLTVV.

The sample holds a few counts of this clone. This rearrangement joins TRBV6-1 to TRBJ1-1; TRBD1 is a possible D gene (5 bases). CDR3 length: 15 residues. V shed 8 bases and J shed 4 bases, with 20 bases lying between them. Germline CDR1 and CDR2: MNHNS and SASEGT. Here the CDR3 reads CASWRAAGRLTEAFF. CDR3 coding DNA: TGTGCCAGCTGGAGGGCGGCAGGGAGGCTCACTGAAGCTTTCTTT.

The V gene is TRBV27, the J gene TRBJ1-5; perhaps TRBD1 as D (6 bases). V was shortened by 6 bases and J by 1 base, with 13 bases between the two germline ends. This CDR3 is built from 15 residues. Per the germline V gene, CDR1 is MNHEY and CDR2 is SMNVEV (reference sequence). The DNA for the CDR3 is TGTGCCAGCAGAATCAGGGGTAGGAGCAATCAGCCCCAGCATTTT. Translated: CASRIRGRSNQPQHF.

The sample holds one count of this clone. J is TRBJ1-1 and V is TRBV2, with D tentatively TRBD1 (6 bases). The CDR3 consists of 14 residues. V was pared by 2 bases and J by 6 bases, with 13 bases between. CDR1 is SNHLY and CDR2 is FYNNEI in the germline V gene. CDR3 in amino acids: CASSEWGGGAEAFF. CDR3 DNA sequence: TGTGCCAGCAGTGAATGGGGAGGGGGAGCTGAAGCTTTCTTT. The full variable domain, completed using reference TRBV2 and TRBJ1-1, is EPEVTQTPSHQVTQMGQEVILRCVPISNHLYFYWYRQILGQKVEFLVSFYNNEISEKSEIFDDQFSVERPDGSNFTLKIRSTKLEDSAMYFCASSEWGGGAEAFFGQGTRLTVV.

V usage is TRBV2 and J usage is TRBJ2-7, with D perhaps TRBD2 (5 bases). Germline CDR1 and CDR2: SNHLY and FYNNEI. The CDR3 length is 11 residues. V was cut by 6 bases and J by 6 bases, with 9 bases left in between. The CDR3 region is CASREAVEQYF. DNA of the CDR3: TGTGCCAGCAGGGAGGCGGTCGAGCAGTACTTC.

About this clone itself: The junction does not match germline at one end; this may be a read error. CDR3 residues: CSAGGQGFVYF. The CDR3 DNA reads TGCAGTGCGGGGGGACAGGGCTTCGTGTATTTT. V gene TRBV20-1 combines with J gene TRBJ1-5; 9 positions match TRBD1. Germline CDR1 reads DFQATT; CDR2 reads SNEGSKA (reference sequence). The length of the CDR3 is 11 residues.

J is TRBJ2-5 and V is TRBV30; tentatively, D is TRBD2 (6 bases). The CDR3 loop spans 13 amino acids. The germline V gene has CDR1 GTSNPN and CDR2 SVGIG (reference sequence). Trimming pared 0 bases from V and 3 bases from J, leaving 8 bases between. The CDR3 is CAWSVREEETQYF. CDR3 nucleotide sequence: TGTGCCTGGAGTGTGAGGGAGGAAGAGACCCAGTACTTC. The full variable domain, its missing parts supplied by reference TRBV30 and TRBJ2-5, is SQTIHQWPATLVQPVGSPLSLECTVEGTSNPNLYWYRQAAGRGLQLLFYSVGIGQISSEVPQNLSASRPQDRQFILSSKKLLLSDSGFYLCAWSVREEETQYFGPGTRLLVL.

The rearrangement joins TRBV4-2 to TRBJ1-5; D not resolved. There are 13 residues in the CDR3. The V end was cut by 4 bases, the J end by 2 bases, with 6 bases between. Per germline, CDR1 LGHNA and CDR2 YNFKEQ. The CDR3 sequence: CASSPVRNQPQHF. CDR3 DNA: TGTGCCAGCAGCCCGGTTCGCAATCAGCCCCAGCATTTT.

CDR3 residues: CASNAEGEATEAFF. DNA for the CDR3: TGTGCCAGCAACGCGGAAGGGGAGGCCACTGAAGCTTTCTTT. The J gene is TRBJ1-1, the V gene TRBV11-2; weak D call: TRBD1 (5 bases). Trimming left V 7 bases short and J 4 bases short, with 16 bases between. The CDR3 has 14 amino acids. Germline loops: CDR1 SGHAT, CDR2 FQNNGV.

The CDR3 spells CASSLWRRGTEKLFF. The CDR3 coding sequence is TGTGCCAGCAGCTTGTGGCGCAGGGGAACTGAAAAACTGTTTTTT. The chain recombines TRBV5-6 with TRBJ1-4, with D tentatively TRBD1 (6 bases). Germline CDR1 reads SGHDT; CDR2 reads YYEEEE. The CDR3 has 15 residues. Deletions cut 1 base from V and 7 bases from J, with 14 bases between.

The rearrangement joins TRBV5-8 to TRBJ1-2; D uncertain. This CDR3 spans 14 amino acids. V lost 0 bases and J 6 bases, leaving 12 bases between the germline ends. Germline values: CDR1 SGHTS, CDR2 YDEGEE. The CDR3 nucleotides read TGTGCCAGCAGCTTGGTCGATCGGTTGGATGGCTACACCTTC. The encoded protein is CASSLVDRLDGYTF. Full variable domain (missing parts from reference TRBV5-8 and TRBJ1-2): EAGVTQSPTHLIKTRGQQATLRCSPISGHTSVYWYQQALGLGLQFLLWYDEGEERNRGNFPPRFSGRQFPNYSSELNVNALELEDSALYLCASSLVDRLDGYTFGSGTRLTVV.

The chain links TRBV6-1 to TRBJ1-5; D gene uncertain. Trimming removed 3 bases at V and 6 bases at J, with 9 bases between. Germline CDR1 is MNHNS and CDR2 is SASEGT. The CDR3 consists of 13 residues. DNA of the CDR3: TGTGCCAGCAGTGAGGTGGGGAGTCAGCCCCAGCATTTT. Amino acids: CASSEVGSQPQHF.

This clone showed up just once. This chain uses TRBV29-1 with TRBJ2-1, with D perhaps TRBD1 (6 bases). V was cut by 5 bases and J by 6 bases, with 17 bases left in between. Germline V gene lookup returns CDR1 SQVTM and CDR2 ANQGSEA. The CDR3 extends over 14 amino acids. Here the CDR3 reads CSVYGRGPCNEQFF. CDR3 nucleotides: TGCAGCGTTTACGGCAGGGGACCATGCAATGAGCAGTTCTTC.

V and J are TRBV9 and TRBJ2-3; D perhaps matches TRBD1 (6 bases). The CDR3 has 18 amino acids. V was clipped by 3 bases and J by 2 bases, with 22 bases between them. CDR1 is SGDLS and CDR2 is YYNGEE in the germline V gene. The CDR3 DNA is TGTGCCAGCAGCGCTCCGGGACATGTAGAGGTGCTCACAGATACGCAGTATTTT. It yields the protein CASSAPGHVEVLTDTQYF.

The V and J genes are TRBV5-4 and TRBJ2-4; the D gene is possibly TRBD2 (6 bases). Trimming left V 5 bases short and J 4 bases short, with 13 bases between. This CDR3 comprises 14 residues. The germline gives CDR1 SGHNT, CDR2 YYREEE (reference sequence). CDR3 sequence (DNA): TGTGCCAGCAGTCCGCGGGACGGGAAAAACATTCAGTACTTC. Its protein product is CASSPRDGKNIQYF.

J is TRBJ2-3 and V is TRBV4-1; possible D gene TRBD2, 5 bases. Germline V CDR1 and CDR2: MGHRA, YSYEKL. V shed 1 base and J shed 0 bases, with 14 bases lying between them. CDR3 length: 17 residues. CDR3 DNA sequence: TGCGCCAGCAGCCAAGGGGAGATGGGCGCTAGCACAGATACGCAGTATTTT. It is translated as CASSQGEMGASTDTQYF.